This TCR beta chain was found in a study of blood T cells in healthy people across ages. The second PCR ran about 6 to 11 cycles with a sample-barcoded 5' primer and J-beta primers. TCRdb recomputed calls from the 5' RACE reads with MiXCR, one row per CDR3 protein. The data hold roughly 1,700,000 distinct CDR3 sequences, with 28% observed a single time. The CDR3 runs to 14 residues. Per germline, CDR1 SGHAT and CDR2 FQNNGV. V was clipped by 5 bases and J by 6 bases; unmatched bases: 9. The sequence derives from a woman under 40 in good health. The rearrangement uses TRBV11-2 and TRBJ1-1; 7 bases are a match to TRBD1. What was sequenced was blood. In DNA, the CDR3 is TGTGCCAGCAGCCTGCGACAGGGTGGGGCTGAAGCTTTCTTT. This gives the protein CASSLRQGGAEAFF.